At least ten counts were recorded for the clone carrying this T cell receptor beta chain. Its antigen is not known. This entry belongs to a study of T cell repertoires in cytomegalovirus infection. TCRdb used MiXCR to reprocess the reads, holding one entry per CDR3 protein. The sample has around 170,000 distinct CDR3 sequences; 17% are singletons. CDR3 size: 17 residues. Trimming shortened V by 3 bases and J by 5 bases, and 19 bases separated the two germline ends. CDR1 is SGHVS and CDR2 is FNYEAQ in the germline V gene. Overall study results and limits: HLA-C-restricted, CMV-specific TCR beta clonotypes were dominant ex vivo. CMV carriers with the relevant HLA were identified by cumulative public TCR beta family frequency.

This rearrangement joins TRBV7-6 to TRBJ1-4; no clear D gene. Material: CD8+ T cells from PBMCs. This TCR was recovered from a human donor in good health (CMV status not recorded). Some clones in this sample may be carry-over from other donors' samples. The CDR3 bases are TGTGCCAGCAGCTTCGGCCAGAATGAGGGCCCCAATGAAAAACTGTTTTTT. Amino acid sequence: CASSFGQNEGPNEKLFF.